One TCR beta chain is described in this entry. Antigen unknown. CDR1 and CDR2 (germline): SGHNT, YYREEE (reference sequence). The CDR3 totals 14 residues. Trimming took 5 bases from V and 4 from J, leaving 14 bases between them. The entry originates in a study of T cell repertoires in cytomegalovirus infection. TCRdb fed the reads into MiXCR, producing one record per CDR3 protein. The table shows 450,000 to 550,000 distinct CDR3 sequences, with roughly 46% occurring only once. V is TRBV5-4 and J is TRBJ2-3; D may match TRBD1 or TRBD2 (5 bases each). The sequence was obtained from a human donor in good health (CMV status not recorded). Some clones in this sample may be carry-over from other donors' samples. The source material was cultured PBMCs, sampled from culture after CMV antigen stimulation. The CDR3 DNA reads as TGTGCCAGCAGTAGCAGGGTGGGGGCAGATACGCAGTATTTT. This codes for CASSSRVGADTQYF.